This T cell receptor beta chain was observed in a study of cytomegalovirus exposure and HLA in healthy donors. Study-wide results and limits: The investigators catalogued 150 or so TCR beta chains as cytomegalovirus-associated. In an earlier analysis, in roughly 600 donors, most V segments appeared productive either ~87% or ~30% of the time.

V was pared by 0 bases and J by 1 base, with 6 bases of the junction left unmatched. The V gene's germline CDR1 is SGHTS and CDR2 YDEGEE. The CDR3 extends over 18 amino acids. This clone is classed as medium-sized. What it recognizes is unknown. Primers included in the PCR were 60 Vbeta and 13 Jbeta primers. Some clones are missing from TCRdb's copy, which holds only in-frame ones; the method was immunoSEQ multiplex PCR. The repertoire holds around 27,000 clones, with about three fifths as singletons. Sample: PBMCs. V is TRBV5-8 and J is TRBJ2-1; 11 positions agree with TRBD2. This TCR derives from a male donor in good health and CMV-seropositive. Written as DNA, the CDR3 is TGTGCCAGCAGCTTGGCGTGGATAGCGGGGGGGTCCTACAATGAGCAGTTCTTC. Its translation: CASSLAWIAGGSYNEQFF.